Given below is one T cell receptor (beta chain) in context. Primers for the PCR totalled 60 Vbeta and 13 Jbeta. The repertoire was sequenced with immunoSEQ multiplex PCR; TCRdb's copy has only in-frame clones and lacks some. The sample data list tens of thousands of clones. This sample is drawn from a study of cytomegalovirus exposure and HLA in healthy donors. This CDR3 is 15 amino acids long. Trimming pared 6 bases from V and 6 bases from J, leaving 21 bases between. Germline CDR1 is MDHEN and CDR2 is SYDVKM. This receptor was obtained from a young man in good health and CMV-seropositive. The chain employs TRBV28 and TRBJ2-7, with D possibly being TRBD1 (6 bases). Source material: PBMCs. CDR3 residues: CASSLSTGLRGEQYF. DNA for the CDR3: TGTGCCAGCAGCCTAAGTACAGGGCTACGTGGCGAGCAGTACTTC. Full variable domain (outside the CDR3, taken from reference TRBV28 and TRBJ2-7): DVKVTQSSRYLVKRTGEKVFLECVQDMDHENMFWYRQDPGLGLRLIYFSYDVKMKEKGDIPEGYSVSREKKERFSLILESASTNQTSMYLCASSLSTGLRGEQYFGPGTRLTVT.